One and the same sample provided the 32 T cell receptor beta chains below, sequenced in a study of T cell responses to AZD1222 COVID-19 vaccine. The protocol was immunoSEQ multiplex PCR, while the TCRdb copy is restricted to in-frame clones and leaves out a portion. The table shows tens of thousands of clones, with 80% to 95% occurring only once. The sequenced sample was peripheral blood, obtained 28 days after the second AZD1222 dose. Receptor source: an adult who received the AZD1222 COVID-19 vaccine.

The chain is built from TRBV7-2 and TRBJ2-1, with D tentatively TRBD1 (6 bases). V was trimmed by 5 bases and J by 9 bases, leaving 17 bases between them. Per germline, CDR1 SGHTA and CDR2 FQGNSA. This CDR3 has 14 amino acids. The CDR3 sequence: CASSLDGQQGEQFF. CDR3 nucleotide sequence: TGTGCCAGCAGCCTAGACGGACAGCAGGGTGAGCAGTTCTTC.

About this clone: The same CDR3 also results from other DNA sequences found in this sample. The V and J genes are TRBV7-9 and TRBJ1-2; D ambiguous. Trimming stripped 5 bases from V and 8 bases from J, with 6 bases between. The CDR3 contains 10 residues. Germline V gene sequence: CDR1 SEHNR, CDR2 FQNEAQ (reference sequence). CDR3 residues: CASSPLGYTF. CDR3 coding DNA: TGTGCCAGCAGCCCCCTGGGCTACACCTTC.

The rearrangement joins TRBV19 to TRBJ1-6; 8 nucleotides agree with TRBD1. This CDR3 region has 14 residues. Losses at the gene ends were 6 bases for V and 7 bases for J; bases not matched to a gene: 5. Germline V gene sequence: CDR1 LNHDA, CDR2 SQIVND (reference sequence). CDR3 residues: CASSFGQGNSPLHF. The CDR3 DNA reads TGTGCCAGTAGCTTCGGACAGGGAAATTCACCCCTCCACTTT.

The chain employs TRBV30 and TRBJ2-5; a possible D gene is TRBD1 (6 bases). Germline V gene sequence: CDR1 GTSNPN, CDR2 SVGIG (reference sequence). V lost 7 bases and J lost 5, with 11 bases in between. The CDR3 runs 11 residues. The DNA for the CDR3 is TGTGCCTCCAGGGGCACGGAGACCCAGTACTTC. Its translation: CASRGTETQYF. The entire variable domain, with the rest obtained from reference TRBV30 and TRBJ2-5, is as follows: SQTIHQWPATLVQPVGSPLSLECTVEGTSNPNLYWYRQAAGRGLQLLFYSVGIGQISSEVPQNLSASRPQDRQFILSSKKLLLSDSGFYLCASRGTETQYFGPGTRLLVL.

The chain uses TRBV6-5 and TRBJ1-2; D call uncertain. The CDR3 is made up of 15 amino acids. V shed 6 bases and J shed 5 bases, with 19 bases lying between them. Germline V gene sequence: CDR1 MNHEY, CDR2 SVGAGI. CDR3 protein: CASRLTASGLYGYTF. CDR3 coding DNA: TGTGCCAGCAGACTAACCGCATCGGGTCTATATGGCTACACCTTC.

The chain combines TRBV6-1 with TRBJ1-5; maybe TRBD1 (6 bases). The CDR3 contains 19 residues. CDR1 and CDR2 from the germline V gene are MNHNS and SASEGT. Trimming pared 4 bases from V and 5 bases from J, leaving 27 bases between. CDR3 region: CASSARWGLQGWVDQPQHF. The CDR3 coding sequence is TGTGCCAGCAGTGCCCGCTGGGGCCTACAGGGCTGGGTGGATCAGCCCCAGCATTTT.

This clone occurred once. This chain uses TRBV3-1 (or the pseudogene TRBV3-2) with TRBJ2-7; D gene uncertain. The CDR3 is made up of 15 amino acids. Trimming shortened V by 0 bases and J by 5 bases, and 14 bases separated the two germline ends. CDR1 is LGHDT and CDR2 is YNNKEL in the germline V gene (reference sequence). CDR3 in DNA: TGTGCCAGCAGCCAAGATATGGTCAGGATGAACGAGCAGTACTTC. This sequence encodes CASSQDMVRMNEQYF.

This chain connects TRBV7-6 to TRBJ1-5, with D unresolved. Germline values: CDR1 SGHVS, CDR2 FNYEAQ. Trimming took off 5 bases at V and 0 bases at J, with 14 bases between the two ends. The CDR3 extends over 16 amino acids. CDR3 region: CASSVMGRDSNQPQHF. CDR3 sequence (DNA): TGTGCCAGCAGCGTTATGGGTCGGGATAGCAATCAGCCCCAGCATTTT. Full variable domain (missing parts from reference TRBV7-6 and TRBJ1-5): GAGVSQSPRYKVTKRGQDVALRCDPISGHVSLYWYRQALGQGPEFLTYFNYEAQQDKSGLPNDRFSAERPEGSISTLTIQRTEQRDSAMYRCASSVMGRDSNQPQHFGDGTRLSIL.

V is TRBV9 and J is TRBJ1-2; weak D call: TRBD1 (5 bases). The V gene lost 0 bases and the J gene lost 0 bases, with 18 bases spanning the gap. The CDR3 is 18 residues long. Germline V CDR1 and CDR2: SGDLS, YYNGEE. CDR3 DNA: TGTGCCAGCAGCGTAGCGTCCATGGTCACAGGAGCTAACTATGGCTACACCTTC. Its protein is CASSVASMVTGANYGYTF.

The CDR3 sequence is CASSFLTGDDEQFF. CDR3 DNA sequence: TGTGCCAGCTCCTTCTTGACAGGGGACGATGAGCAGTTCTTC. V usage is TRBV18 and J usage is TRBJ2-1, with 8 bases lining up with TRBD1. CDR1 is KGHSH and CDR2 is LQKENI in the germline V gene. Trimming removed 6 bases from V and 8 bases from J; junction bases left unmatched: 9. The CDR3 covers 14 residues. Based on the CDR3 plus reference TRBV18 and TRBJ2-1, the full variable domain is NAGVMQNPRHLVRRRGQEARLRCSPMKGHSHVYWYRQLPEEGLKFMVYLQKENIIDESGMPKERFSAEFPKEGPSILRIQQVVRGDSAAYFCASSFLTGDDEQFFGPGTRLTVL.

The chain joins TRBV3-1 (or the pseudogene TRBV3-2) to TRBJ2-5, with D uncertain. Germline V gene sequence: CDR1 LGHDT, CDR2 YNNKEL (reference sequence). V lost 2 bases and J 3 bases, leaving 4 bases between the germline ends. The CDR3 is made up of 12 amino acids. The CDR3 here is CASSQWEETQYF. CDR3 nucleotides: TGTGCCAGCAGCCAATGGGAAGAGACCCAGTACTTC.

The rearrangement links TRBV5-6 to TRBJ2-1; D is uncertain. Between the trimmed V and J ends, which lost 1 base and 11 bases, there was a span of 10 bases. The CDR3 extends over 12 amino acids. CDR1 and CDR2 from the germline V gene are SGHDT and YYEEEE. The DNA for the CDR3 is TGTGCCAGCAGCTTGTTTGCAAACAAGCAGTTCTTC. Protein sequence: CASSLFANKQFF.

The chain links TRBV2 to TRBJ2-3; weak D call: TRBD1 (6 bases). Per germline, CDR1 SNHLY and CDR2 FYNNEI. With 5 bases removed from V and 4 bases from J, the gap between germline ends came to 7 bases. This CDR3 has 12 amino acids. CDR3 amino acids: CASSQGSDTQYF. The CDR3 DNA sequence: TGTGCCAGCAGTCAGGGGTCAGATACGCAGTATTTT.

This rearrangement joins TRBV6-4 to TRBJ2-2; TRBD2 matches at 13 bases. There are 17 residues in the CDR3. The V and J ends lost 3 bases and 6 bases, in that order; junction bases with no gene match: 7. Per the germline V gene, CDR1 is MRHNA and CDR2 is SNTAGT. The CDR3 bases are TGTGCCAGCAGTGAACTAGCGGGAGGGCTTCAAGCCGGGGAGCTGTTTTTT. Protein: CASSELAGGLQAGELFF.

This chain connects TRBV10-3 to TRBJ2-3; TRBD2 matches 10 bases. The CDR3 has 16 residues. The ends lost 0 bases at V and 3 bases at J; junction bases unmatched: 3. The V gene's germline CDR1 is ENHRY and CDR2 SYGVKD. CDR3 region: CAISESLAGGTDTQYF. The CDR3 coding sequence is TGTGCCATCAGTGAGTCCTTAGCGGGAGGTACAGATACGCAGTATTTT.

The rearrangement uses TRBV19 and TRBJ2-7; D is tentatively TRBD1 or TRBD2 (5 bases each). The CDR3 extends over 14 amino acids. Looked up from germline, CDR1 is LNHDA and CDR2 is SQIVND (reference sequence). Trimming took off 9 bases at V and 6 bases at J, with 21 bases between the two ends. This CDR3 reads CASKGTSGGSEQYF. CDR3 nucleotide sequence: TGTGCCAGCAAAGGGACGTCCGGCGGCTCCGAGCAGTACTTC.

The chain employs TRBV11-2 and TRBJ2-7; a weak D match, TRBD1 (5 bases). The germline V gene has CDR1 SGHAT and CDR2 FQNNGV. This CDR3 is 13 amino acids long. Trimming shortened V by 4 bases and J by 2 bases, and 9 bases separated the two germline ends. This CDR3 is CASSWQGPYEQYF. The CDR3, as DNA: TGTGCCAGCAGCTGGCAGGGCCCCTACGAGCAGTACTTC.

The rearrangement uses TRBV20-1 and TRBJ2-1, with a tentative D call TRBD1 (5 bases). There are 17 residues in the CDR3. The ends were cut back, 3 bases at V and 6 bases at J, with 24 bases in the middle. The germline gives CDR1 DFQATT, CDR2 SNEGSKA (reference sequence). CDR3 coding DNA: TGCAGTGCTAGTGTCGACAGCAGATACGAGAGTGGCAATGAGCAGTTCTTC. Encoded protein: CSASVDSRYESGNEQFF.

As DNA, the CDR3 is TGCAGCGTTGGAGGGACGGGTAGAGCTTGGGAGCAGTACTTC. Translated, it gives CSVGGTGRAWEQYF. The chain couples TRBV29-1 to TRBJ2-7; possibly TRBD1 or TRBD2 for D (5 bases each). Germline values: CDR1 SQVTM, CDR2 ANQGSEA. Between the trimmed V and J ends, which lost 4 bases and 7 bases, there was a span of 20 bases. This CDR3 spans 14 amino acids.

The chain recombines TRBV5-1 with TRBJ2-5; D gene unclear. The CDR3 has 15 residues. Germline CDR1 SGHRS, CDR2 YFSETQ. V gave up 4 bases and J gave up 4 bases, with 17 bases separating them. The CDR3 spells CASSAHGGSTETQYF. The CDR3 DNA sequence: TGCGCCAGCAGCGCTCATGGCGGCTCCACAGAGACCCAGTACTTC.

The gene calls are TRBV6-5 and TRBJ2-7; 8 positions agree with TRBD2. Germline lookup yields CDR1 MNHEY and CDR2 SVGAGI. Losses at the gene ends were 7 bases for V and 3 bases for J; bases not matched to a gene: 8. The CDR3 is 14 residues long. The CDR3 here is CASIQTSEIYEQYF. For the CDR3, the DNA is TGTGCCAGCATACAGACTAGCGAAATCTACGAGCAGTACTTC.

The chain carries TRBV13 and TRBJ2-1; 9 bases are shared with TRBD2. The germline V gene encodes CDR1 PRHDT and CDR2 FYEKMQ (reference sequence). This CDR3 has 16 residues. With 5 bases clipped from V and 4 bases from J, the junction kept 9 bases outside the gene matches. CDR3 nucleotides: TGTGCCAGCAGCCGGGCTAGCGGGACGGGGTACAATGAGCAGTTCTTC. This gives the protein CASSRASGTGYNEQFF.

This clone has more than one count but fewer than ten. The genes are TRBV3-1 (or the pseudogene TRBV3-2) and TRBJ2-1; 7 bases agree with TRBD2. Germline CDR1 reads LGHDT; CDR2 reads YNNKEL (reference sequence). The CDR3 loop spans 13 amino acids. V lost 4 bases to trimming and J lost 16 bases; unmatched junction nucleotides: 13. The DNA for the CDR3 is TGTGCCAGCAGCCCGGATAGCGGGTTGGGCTCATTCTTC. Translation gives CASSPDSGLGSFF.

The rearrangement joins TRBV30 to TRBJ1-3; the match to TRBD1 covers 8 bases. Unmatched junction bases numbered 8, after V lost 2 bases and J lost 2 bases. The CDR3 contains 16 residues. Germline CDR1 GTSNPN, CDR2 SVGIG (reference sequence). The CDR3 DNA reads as TGTGCCTGGAGTTGGGCAGGGGGCATCGCTGGAAACACCATATATTTT. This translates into CAWSWAGGIAGNTIYF. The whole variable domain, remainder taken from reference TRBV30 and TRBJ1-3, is SQTIHQWPATLVQPVGSPLSLECTVEGTSNPNLYWYRQAAGRGLQLLFYSVGIGQISSEVPQNLSASRPQDRQFILSSKKLLLSDSGFYLCAWSWAGGIAGNTIYFGEGSWLTVV.

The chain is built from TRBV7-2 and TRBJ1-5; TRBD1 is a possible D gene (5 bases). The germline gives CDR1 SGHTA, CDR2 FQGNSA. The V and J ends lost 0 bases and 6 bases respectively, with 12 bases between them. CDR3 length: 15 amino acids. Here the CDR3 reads CASSLAGGTGQPQHF. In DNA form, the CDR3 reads TGTGCCAGCAGCTTAGCGGGGGGAACGGGTCAGCCCCAGCATTTT.

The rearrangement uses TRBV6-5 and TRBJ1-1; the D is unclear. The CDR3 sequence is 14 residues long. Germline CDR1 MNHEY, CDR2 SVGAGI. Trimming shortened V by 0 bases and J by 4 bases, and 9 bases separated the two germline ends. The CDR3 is CASSYSRTGTEAFF. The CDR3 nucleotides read TGTGCCAGCAGTTACTCGCGGACCGGCACTGAAGCTTTCTTT.

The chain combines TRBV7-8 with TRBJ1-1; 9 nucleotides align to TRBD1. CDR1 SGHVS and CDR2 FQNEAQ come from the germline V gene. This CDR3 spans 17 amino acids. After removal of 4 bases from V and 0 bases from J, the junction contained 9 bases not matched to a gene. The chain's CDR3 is CASSWDRVRGLNTEAFF. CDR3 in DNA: TGTGCCAGCAGCTGGGACAGGGTGAGGGGTCTGAACACTGAAGCTTTCTTT.

The CDR3 coding sequence is TGTGCCAGTAGTATGTCTCCTAGCGTCAATGAGCAGTTCTTC. Amino acid sequence: CASSMSPSVNEQFF. The chain employs TRBV19 and TRBJ2-1; D perhaps matches TRBD2 (6 bases). The germline V and J ends were trimmed by 3 bases and 6 bases, with 12 bases remaining between them. The CDR3 totals 14 residues. CDR1 and CDR2 (germline): LNHDA, SQIVND (reference sequence).

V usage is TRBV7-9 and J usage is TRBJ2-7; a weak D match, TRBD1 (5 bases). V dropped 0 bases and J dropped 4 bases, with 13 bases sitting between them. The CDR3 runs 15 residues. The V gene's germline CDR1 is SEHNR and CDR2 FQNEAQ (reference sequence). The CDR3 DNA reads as TGTGCCAGCAGCTTAGCTCAGGGTCTCCTTTACGAGCAGTACTTC. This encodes CASSLAQGLLYEQYF.

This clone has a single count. The CDR3 region is CASSYSRVGRETQYF. The CDR3 DNA sequence: TGTGCCAGCAGTTACTCGAGGGTCGGTCGGGAGACCCAGTACTTC. The V call is TRBV6-5, the J call TRBJ2-5; TRBD2 is a possible D gene (5 bases). CDR1 is MNHEY, CDR2 SVGAGI, per germline. The CDR3 is made up of 15 amino acids. Trimming took 0 bases from V and 5 from J, leaving 13 bases between them.

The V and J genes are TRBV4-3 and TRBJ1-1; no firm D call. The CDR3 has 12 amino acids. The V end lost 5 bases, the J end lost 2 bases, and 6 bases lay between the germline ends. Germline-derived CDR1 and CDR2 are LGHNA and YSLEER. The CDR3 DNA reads TGCGCCAGCAGCTTTGAAAACACTGAAGCTTTCTTT. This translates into CASSFENTEAFF.

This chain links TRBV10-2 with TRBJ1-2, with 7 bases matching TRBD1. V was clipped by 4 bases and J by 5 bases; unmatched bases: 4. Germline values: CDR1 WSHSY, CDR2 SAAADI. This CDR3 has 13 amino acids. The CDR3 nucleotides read TGCGCCAGCAGTGTTTCAGGGGGTTATGGCTACACCTTC. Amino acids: CASSVSGGYGYTF.